This entry is about one TCR beta chain. Its matching antigen is unknown. This sample was included in a study of vaccination and CD4 T cells after COVID-19. Study as a whole: Overlapping peptides of the spike proteins of SARS-CoV-2, HCoV-NL63, HCoV-OC43 and HCoV-229E were used for cell stimulation. The authors gave control cultures a CEFX pool, an HIV-1 Nef pool, or no peptide. General observations from the study: In convalescent patients, a median approximately 86% of post-vaccine SARS-CoV-2-reactive clones appeared only after vaccination.

CDR3 length: 13 amino acids. V gave up 7 bases and J gave up 2 bases, with 9 bases separating them. The V gene's germline CDR1 is MDHEN and CDR2 SYDVKM. The Oncomine TCR Beta short-read assay sequenced DNA from cultured CD4+ T cells. TCRdb independently ran MiXCR on the PCR reads; one entry per CDR3 protein. Here the sample spans 14,000 or so distinct CDR3 sequences, 20% to 25% being singletons. This sample's treatment: approximately nine-day PBMC culture with coronavirus spike peptide pools or control peptides (ViraFEST assay). ViraFEST enlarged antigen-specific T cell populations with peptide pools and afterwards sequenced TCRs.

Sample: CD4+ T cells from blood, cultured in vitro, taken after SARS-CoV-2 vaccination. The rearrangement uses TRBV28 and TRBJ2-1; the D is unclear. The sequence derives from a human donor who had recovered from COVID-19. The CDR3 region is CASNLKTYNEQFF. The CDR3 DNA sequence: TGTGCCAGCAACCTCAAGACCTACAATGAGCAGTTCTTC.